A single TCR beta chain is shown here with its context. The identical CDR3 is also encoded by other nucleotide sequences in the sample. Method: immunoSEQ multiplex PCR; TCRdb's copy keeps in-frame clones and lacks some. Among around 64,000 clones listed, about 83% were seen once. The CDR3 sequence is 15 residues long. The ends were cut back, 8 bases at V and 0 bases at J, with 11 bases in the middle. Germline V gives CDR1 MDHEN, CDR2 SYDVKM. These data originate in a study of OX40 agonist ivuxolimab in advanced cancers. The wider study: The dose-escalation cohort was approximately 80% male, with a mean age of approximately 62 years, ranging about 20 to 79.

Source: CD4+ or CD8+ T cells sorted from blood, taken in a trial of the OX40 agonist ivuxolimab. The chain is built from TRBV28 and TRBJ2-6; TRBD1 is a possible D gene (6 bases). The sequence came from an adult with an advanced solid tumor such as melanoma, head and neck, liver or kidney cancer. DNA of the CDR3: TGTGCCAGCGGACAGCTAAGCTCTGGGGCCAACGTCCTGACTTTC. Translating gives CASGQLSSGANVLTF. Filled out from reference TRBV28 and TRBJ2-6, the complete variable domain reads DVKVTQSSRYLVKRTGEKVFLECVQDMDHENMFWYRQDPGLGLRLIYFSYDVKMKEKGDIPEGYSVSREKKERFSLILESASTNQTSMYLCASGQLSSGANVLTFGAGSRLTVL.